This TCR beta chain was recovered during a study of blood T cell repertoires in COVID-19. About the research overall: Samples representing acute and convalescent COVID-19 were sourced from the United States, Italy and Spain. PBMCs, B-cell-depleted T cells, or T cells were the source of the cDNA or gDNA that made up the material.

Source study methods: Estimated nucleated cell counts came from reference gene primer amplification. Data came from immunoSEQ multiplex PCR; TCRdb stores just in-frame clones and leaves some out. The DNA gave D and trimming, while V, J and clone size come from that table. The sample consists of about 310,000 clones, more than 75% of them appearing once. V shed 4 bases and J shed 5 bases, with 11 bases lying between them. CDR3 length equals 13 residues. Per the germline V gene, CDR1 is SEHNR and CDR2 is FQNEAQ (reference sequence). The V gene is TRBV7-9, the J gene TRBJ1-1; D possibly corresponds to TRBD1 (6 bases). The clonotype comes from a man between 50 and 59 years old with active or convalescent COVID-19. Sequencing was performed on peripheral blood. The CDR3 loop is CASSSGEGTEAFF. The CDR3 DNA reads as TGTGCCAGCAGCTCAGGGGAGGGAACTGAAGCTTTCTTT.